The entry below gives a single T cell receptor (beta chain) sequence along with its context. Assay used: immunoSEQ multiplex PCR; TCRdb lists only in-frame clones, some missing. The sample lists around 220,000 clones; around 87% were seen once. Cohort placement rested on clinical history that participants reported themselves. The CDR3 extends over 12 amino acids. The V and J ends lost 7 bases and 6 bases respectively, with 10 bases between them. This entry comes from a study of blood T cell repertoires in COVID-19. The source material was PBMCs or T cells enriched from blood (not recorded which). The clonotype was recovered from a man aged 30-40 years who had been exposed to COVID-19. The V call is TRBV12-3 or TRBV12-4, the J call TRBJ1-5; D is perhaps TRBD1 (5 bases). The CDR3 DNA reads TGTGCCAGCACCCTCGGGGGTCAGCCCCAGCATTTT. It translates to CASTLGGQPQHF.